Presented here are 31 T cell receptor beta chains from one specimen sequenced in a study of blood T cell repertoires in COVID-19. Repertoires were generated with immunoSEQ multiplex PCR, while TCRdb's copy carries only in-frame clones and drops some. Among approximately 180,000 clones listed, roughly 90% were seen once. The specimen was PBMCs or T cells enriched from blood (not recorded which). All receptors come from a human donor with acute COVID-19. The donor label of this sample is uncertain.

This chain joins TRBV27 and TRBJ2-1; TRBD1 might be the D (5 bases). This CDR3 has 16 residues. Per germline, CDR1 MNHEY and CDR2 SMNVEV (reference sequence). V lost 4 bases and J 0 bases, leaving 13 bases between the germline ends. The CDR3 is CASSYTGSLSYNEQFF. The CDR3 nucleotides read TGTGCCAGCAGTTACACAGGTTCGCTCTCCTACAATGAGCAGTTCTTC.

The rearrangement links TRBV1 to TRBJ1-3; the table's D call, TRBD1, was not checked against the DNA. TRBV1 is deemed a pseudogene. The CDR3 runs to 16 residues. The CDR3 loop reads CTSSPGDRAGGNTIYF. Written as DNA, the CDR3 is TGCACCAGCAGCCCCGGAGACAGGGCAGGTGGAAACACCATATATTTT.

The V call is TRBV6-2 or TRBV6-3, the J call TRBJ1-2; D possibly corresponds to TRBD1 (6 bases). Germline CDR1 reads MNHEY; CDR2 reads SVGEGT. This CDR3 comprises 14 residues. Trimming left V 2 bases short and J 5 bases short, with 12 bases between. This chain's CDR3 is CASSYAGTLYGYTF. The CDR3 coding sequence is TGTGCCAGCAGTTACGCCGGGACACTTTATGGCTACACCTTC.

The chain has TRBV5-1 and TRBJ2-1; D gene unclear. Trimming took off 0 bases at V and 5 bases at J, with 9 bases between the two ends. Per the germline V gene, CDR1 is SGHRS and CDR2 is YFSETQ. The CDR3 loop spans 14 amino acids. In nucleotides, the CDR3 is TGCGCCAGCAGCTTGGACAGCCAGAACAATGAGCAGTTCTTC. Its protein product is CASSLDSQNNEQFF.

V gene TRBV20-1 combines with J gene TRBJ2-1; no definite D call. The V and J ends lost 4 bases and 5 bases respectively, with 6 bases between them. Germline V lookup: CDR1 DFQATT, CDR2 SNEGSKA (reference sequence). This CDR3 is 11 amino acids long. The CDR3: CSANSHNEQFF. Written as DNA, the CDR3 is TGCAGTGCTAACTCACACAATGAGCAGTTCTTC.

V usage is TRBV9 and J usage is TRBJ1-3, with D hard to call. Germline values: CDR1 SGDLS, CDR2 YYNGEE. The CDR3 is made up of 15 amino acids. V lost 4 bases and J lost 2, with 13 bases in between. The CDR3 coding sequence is TGTGCCAGCAGCTCCCACCTTGCGACTGGAAACACCATATATTTT. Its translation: CASSSHLATGNTIYF.

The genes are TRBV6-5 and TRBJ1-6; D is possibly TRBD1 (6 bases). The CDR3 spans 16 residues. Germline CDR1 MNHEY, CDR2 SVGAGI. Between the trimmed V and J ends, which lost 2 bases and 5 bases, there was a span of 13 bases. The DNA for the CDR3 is TGTGCCAGCAGTTACCGTCAGGGGTCGGATAATTCACCCCTCCACTTT. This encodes CASSYRQGSDNSPLHF.

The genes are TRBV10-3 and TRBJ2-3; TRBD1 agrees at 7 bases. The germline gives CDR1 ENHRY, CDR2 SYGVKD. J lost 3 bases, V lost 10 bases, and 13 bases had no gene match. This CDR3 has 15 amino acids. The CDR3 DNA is TGTGCCACAAGTTCTCGGACAGGCTGGACAGATACGCAGTATTTT. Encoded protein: CATSSRTGWTDTQYF.

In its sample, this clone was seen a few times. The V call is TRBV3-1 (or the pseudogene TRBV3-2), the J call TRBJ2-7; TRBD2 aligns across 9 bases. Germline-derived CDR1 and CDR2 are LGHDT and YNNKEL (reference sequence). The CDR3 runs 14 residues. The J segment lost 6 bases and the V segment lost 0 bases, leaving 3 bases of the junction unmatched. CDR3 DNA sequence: TGTGCCAGCAGCCAAGACCCTAGCGGGGCCGAGCAGTACTTC. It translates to CASSQDPSGAEQYF.

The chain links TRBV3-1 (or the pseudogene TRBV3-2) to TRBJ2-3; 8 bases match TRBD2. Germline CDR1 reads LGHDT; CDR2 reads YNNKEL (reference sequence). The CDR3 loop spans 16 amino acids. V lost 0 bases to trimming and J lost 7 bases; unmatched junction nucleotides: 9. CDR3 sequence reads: CASSQDGAGVRNTQYF. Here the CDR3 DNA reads TGTGCCAGCAGCCAAGACGGAGCGGGGGTACGGAATACGCAGTATTTT.

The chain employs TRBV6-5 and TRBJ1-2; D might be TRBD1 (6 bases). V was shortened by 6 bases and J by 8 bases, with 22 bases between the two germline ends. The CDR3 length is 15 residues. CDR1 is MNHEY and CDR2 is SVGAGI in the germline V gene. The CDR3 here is CASSPALEGEGGYTF. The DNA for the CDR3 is TGTGCCAGCAGCCCAGCTCTTGAGGGGGAGGGCGGCTACACCTTC.

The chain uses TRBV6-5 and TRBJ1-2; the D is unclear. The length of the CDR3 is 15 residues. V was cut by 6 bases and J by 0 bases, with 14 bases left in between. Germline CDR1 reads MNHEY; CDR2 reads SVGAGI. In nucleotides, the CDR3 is TGTGCCAGCAGCAGAGGGATTTGGTCTAACTATGGCTACACCTTC. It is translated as CASSRGIWSNYGYTF.

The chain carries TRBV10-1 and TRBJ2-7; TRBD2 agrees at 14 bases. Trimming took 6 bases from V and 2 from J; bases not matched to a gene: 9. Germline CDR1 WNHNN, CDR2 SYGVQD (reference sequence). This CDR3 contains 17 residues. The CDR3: CASRAGTSGGQPYEQYF. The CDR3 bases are TGCGCCAGCAGAGCCGGGACTAGCGGGGGCCAACCCTACGAGCAGTACTTC.

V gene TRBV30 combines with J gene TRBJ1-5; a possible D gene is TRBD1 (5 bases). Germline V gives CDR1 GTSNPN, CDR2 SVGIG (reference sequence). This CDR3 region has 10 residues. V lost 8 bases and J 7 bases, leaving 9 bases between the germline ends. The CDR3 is CAGHGQPQHF. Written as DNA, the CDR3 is TGTGCCGGACACGGGCAGCCCCAGCATTTT. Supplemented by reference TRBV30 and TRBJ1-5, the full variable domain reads SQTIHQWPATLVQPVGSPLSLECTVEGTSNPNLYWYRQAAGRGLQLLFYSVGIGQISSEVPQNLSASRPQDRQFILSSKKLLLSDSGFYLCAGHGQPQHFGDGTRLSIL.

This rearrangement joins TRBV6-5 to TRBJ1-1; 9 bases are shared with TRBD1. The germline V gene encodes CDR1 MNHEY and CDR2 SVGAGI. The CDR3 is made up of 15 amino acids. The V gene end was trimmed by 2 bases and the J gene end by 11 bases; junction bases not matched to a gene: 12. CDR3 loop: CASSYDGTGSVGAFF. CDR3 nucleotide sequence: TGTGCCAGCAGTTACGACGGGACAGGGAGCGTAGGGGCTTTCTTT.

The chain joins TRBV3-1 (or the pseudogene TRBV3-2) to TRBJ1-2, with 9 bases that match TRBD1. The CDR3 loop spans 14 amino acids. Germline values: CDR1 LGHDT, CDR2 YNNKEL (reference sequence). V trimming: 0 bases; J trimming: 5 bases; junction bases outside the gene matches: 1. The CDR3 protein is CASSQDGTGYGYTF. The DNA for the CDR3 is TGTGCCAGCAGCCAAGATGGGACAGGGTATGGCTACACCTTC.

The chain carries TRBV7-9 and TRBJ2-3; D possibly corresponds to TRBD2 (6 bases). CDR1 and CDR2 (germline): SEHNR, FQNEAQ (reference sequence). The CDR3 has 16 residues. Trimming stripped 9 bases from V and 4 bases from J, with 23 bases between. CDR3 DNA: TGTGCCAGTAAGGAGGGACCACCGAAGACTCCAGATACGCAGTATTTT. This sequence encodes CASKEGPPKTPDTQYF.

DNA of the CDR3: TGTGCCAGTAGTCCGAACGATGGTCTAGTCTTTGCTTTCTTT. This codes for CASSPNDGLVFAFF. The chain uses TRBV19 and TRBJ1-1; no clear D. CDR1 is LNHDA, CDR2 SQIVND, per germline (reference sequence). V lost 5 bases and J 11 bases, leaving 21 bases between the germline ends. CDR3 length equals 14 residues.

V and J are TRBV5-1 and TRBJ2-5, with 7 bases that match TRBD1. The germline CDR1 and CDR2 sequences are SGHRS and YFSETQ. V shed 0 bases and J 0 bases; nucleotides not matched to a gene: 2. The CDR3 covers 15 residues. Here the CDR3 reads CASSLAGQYQETQYF. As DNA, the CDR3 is TGCGCCAGCAGCTTGGCGGGACAGTACCAAGAGACCCAGTACTTC.

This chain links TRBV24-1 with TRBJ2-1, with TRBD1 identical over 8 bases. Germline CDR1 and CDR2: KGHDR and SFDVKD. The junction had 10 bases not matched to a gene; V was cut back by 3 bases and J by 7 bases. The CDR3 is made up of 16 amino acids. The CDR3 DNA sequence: TGTGCCACCAGTGATGTCGGCAGGGGGCTTGGGAATGAGCAGTTCTTC. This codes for CATSDVGRGLGNEQFF.

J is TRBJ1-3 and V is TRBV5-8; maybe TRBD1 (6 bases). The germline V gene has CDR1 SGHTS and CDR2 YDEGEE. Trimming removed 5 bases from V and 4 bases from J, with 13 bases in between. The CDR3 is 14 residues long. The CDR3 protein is CASRLTGTGNTIYF. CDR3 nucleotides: TGTGCCAGCAGGTTAACCGGGACAGGAAACACCATATATTTT. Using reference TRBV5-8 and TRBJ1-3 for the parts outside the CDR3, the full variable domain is EAGVTQSPTHLIKTRGQQATLRCSPISGHTSVYWYQQALGLGLQFLLWYDEGEERNRGNFPPRFSGRQFPNYSSELNVNALELEDSALYLCASRLTGTGNTIYFGEGSWLTVV.

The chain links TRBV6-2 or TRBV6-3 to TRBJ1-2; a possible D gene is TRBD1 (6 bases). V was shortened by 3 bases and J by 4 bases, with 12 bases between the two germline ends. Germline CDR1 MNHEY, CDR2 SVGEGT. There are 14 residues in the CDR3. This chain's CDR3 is CASSYSGVGYGYTF. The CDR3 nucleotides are TGTGCCAGCAGTTATTCAGGGGTCGGCTATGGCTACACCTTC.

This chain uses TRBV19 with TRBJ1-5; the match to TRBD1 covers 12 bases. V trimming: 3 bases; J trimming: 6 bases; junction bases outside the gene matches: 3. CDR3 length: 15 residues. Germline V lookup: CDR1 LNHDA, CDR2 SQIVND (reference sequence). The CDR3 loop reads CASSIGDRGLQPQHF. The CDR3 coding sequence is TGTGCCAGTAGTATTGGGGACAGGGGGCTTCAGCCCCAGCATTTT.

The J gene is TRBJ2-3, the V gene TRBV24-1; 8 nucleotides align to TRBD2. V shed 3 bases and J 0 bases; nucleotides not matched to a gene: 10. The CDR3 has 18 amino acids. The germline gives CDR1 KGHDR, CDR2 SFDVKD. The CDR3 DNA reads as TGTGCCACCAGTGATAGGAGCGGGGGTCGATCTAGCACAGATACGCAGTATTTT. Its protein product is CATSDRSGGRSSTDTQYF.

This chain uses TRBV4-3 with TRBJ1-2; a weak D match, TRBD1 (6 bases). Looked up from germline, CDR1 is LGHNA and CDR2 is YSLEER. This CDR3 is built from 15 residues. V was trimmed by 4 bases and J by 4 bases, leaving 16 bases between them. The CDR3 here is CASSLSPDSGYGYTF. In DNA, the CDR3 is TGCGCCAGCAGCCTTTCGCCGGACAGCGGCTATGGCTACACCTTC.

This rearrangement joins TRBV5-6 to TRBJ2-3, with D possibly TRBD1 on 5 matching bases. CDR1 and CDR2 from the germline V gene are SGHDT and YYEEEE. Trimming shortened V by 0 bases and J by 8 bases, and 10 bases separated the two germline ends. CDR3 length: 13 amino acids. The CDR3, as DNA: TGTGCCAGCAGCTTGGGGTTGCAGGGTACGCAGTATTTT. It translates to CASSLGLQGTQYF.

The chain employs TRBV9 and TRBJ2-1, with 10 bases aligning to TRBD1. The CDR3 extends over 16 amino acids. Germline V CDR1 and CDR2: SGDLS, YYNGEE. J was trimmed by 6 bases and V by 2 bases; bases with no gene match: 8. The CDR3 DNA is TGTGCCAGCAGCGTCGAGGGGACAGGGGAGGGCAATGAGCAGTTCTTC. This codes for CASSVEGTGEGNEQFF.

CDR3 bases: TGTGCCAGCAGCCCGACAGGGGCTCTCTATGGCTACACCTTC. It is translated as CASSPTGALYGYTF. The genes are TRBV7-9 and TRBJ1-2; 8 nucleotides align to TRBD1. This CDR3 contains 14 residues. V was pared by 5 bases and J by 4 bases, with 6 bases of the junction left unmatched. In germline, CDR1 is SEHNR, CDR2 FQNEAQ (reference sequence).

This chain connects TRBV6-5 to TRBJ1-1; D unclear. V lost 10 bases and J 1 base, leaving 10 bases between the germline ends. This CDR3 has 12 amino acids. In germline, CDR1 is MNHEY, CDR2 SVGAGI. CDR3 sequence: CATYRGNTEAFF. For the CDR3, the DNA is TGTGCCACCTATCGAGGGAACACTGAAGCTTTCTTT.

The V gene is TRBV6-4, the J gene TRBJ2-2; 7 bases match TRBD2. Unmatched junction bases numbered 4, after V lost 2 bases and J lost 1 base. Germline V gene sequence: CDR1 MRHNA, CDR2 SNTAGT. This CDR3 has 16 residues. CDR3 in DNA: TGTGCCAGCAGTGACAACGCGGGGGAGAACACCGGGGAGCTGTTTTTT. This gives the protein CASSDNAGENTGELFF.

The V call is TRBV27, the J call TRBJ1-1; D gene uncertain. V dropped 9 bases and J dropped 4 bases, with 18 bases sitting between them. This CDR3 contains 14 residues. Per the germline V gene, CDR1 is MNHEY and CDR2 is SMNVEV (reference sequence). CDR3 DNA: TGTGCCAGTGGTTGGGCCGTTTCAGGCACTGAAGCTTTCTTT. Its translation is CASGWAVSGTEAFF.